This T cell receptor (beta chain) was obtained from a study of molecular identifiers for immune sequencing clone quantification. TCRdb processed the PCR reads anew with MiXCR; each CDR3 protein has one entry. The sample lists just under 650,000 distinct CDR3 sequences, 15% to 20% occurring once. This clonotype was detected a few times. Between the trimmed V and J ends, which lost 4 bases and 3 bases, there was a span of 8 bases. Germline values: CDR1 SGHRS, CDR2 YFSETQ. The CDR3 contains 13 residues. Material for sequencing was naive CD8+ T cells from blood, with Jurkat cell RNA spiked in. Subset given: FACS-sorted CD8+CD4-CCR7+CD45RA+ naive T cells. This sequence joins TRBV5-1 and TRBJ1-5; D is ambiguous. This TCR came from a human donor in good health. Some libraries in this study had Jurkat cell RNA spiked in. The CDR3 nucleotides read TGCGCCAGCAGCGAGGGTAACAATCAGCCCCAGCATTTT. As protein: CASSEGNNQPQHF.